The TCR beta chain described here comes from a study of Tregs in tolerant kidney transplant recipients. Clones were read by immunoSEQ multiplex PCR, and TCRdb kept only the in-frame ones, dropping some. The listing contains 30,000 or so clones. The germline CDR1 and CDR2 sequences are KGHSY and FQNENV. CDR3 length: 15 residues. Trimming took 3 bases from V and 5 from J, leaving 16 bases between them. Remarks on this clone: The sequenced fragment ends 3 residues before the CDR3 boundary, so the rest is inferred from the germline J gene.

The rearrangement links TRBV16 to TRBJ1-1; maybe TRBD1 (6 bases). The specimen comprised CD8+ T cells from blood, sampled before the transplant. This receptor was taken from a human donor who received a combined kidney and bone marrow transplant. The CDR3 DNA, read in part, is TGTGCCAGCAGCCACTCAGGGGAGGGAAGAACTGAA. Translated, it gives CASSHSGEGRTE. The whole CDR3 sequence reads CASSHSGEGRTEAFF.